The 26 T cell receptor beta chains below all came from one sample that was sequenced in a study of regulatory T cells in long-lasting Graves disease. Library construction for TCR beta used iRepertoire HTBI primers and Arm-PCR of CDR3 regions. A single record per CDR3 protein comes from TCRdb applying MiXCR to the multiplex PCR reads. The sample lists 600,000 to 650,000 distinct CDR3 sequences, under 20% seen once, with around a sixth in the top ten. Noted time point: newly diagnosed GD, antithyroid drugs for less than 3 months. Construction of the TCR library relied on RNA isolated from PBMCs. The same sample was also studied in work on T cells in Graves' hyperthyroidism and ophthalmopathy.

The sample here was peripheral blood mononuclear cells (PBMCs), taken at new diagnosis, from a patient treated with antithyroid drugs. The receptors derive from a young woman with Graves disease.

This chain connects TRBV9 to TRBJ2-1; the D is unclear. Germline-derived CDR1 and CDR2 are SGDLS and YYNGEE. V gave up 2 bases and J gave up 8 bases, with 17 bases separating them. This CDR3 is built from 15 residues. CDR3 residues: CASSVSANQEYEQFF. The CDR3 bases are TGTGCCAGCAGCGTTTCGGCTAACCAGGAGTATGAGCAGTTCTTC.

The table lists this clonotype with many counts. The J gene is TRBJ2-3, the V gene TRBV7-3, with 9 bases identical to TRBD2. This CDR3 has 18 residues. Per the germline V gene, CDR1 is SGHTA and CDR2 is FQGTGA. The V and J ends lost 3 bases and 0 bases, in that order; junction bases with no gene match: 10. Written as DNA, the CDR3 is TGTGCCAGCAGCTTCCGGGATAGCGGGGGATTTAGCACAGATACGCAGTATTTT. Translated, it gives CASSFRDSGGFSTDTQYF.

On this clonotype: A much larger clonotype is one base distant, so this may be a read error. The CDR3 DNA sequence: TGTGCCAACAGCCTTGACAGACAAGAGACCCAGTACTTC. Amino acid sequence: CANSLDRQETQYF. The J gene is TRBJ2-5, the V gene TRBV7-3, with D tentatively TRBD1 (5 bases). Germline values: CDR1 SGHTA, CDR2 FQGTGA. The CDR3 has 13 amino acids.

The chain links TRBV7-9 to TRBJ2-3; D gene unclear. Germline V gene lookup returns CDR1 SEHNR and CDR2 FQNEAQ (reference sequence). This CDR3 comprises 15 residues. V shed 5 bases and J shed 3 bases, with 15 bases lying between them. The CDR3 DNA reads TGTGCCAGCAGCCCCTGGCGATCCGAAACAGATACGCAGTATTTT. Translated, it gives CASSPWRSETDTQYF.

This clonotype was seen a few times. V gene TRBV19 combines with J gene TRBJ1-1; D gene uncertain. The CDR3 contains 16 residues. The germline V gene has CDR1 LNHDA and CDR2 SQIVND (reference sequence). With 4 bases removed from V and 0 bases from J, the gap between germline ends came to 15 bases. CDR3 sequence reads: CASSTPPTGVNTEAFF. CDR3 coding DNA: TGTGCCAGTAGTACCCCCCCTACCGGGGTGAACACTGAAGCTTTCTTT.

The table lists this clonotype with a few counts. The genes are TRBV5-5 and TRBJ2-3; TRBD2 might be the D (7 bases). From germline, CDR1 is SGHKS and CDR2 YYEKEE (reference sequence). Between the trimmed V and J ends, which lost 4 bases and 5 bases, there was a span of 20 bases. The CDR3 loop spans 16 amino acids. CDR3 protein: CASSLTGGRAGDTQYF. In DNA form, the CDR3 reads TGTGCCAGCAGCCTCACGGGGGGCAGGGCAGGAGATACGCAGTATTTT.

Note on this clonotype: A much larger clone is a single base away; this may be a read error. The chain joins TRBV5-1 to TRBJ2-1; perhaps TRBD2 as D (6 bases). V lost 2 bases and J lost 7, with 16 bases in between. CDR1 and CDR2 from the germline V gene are SGHRS and YFSETQ. The CDR3 is 15 amino acids. The CDR3 region is CASSFRASEANEQFF. CDR3 nucleotide sequence: TGCGCCAGCAGCTTTAGGGCTAGCGAAGCAAATGAGCAGTTCTTC.

This clonotype was counted many times. This sequence joins TRBV2 and TRBJ1-2, with 7 bases lining up with TRBD1. The CDR3 is 14 residues long. CDR1 and CDR2 (germline): SNHLY, FYNNEI. The ends lost 6 bases at V and 7 bases at J; junction bases unmatched: 11. In DNA, the CDR3 is TGTGCCAGCAGGAACCGACAGGGTGGCAGTGGCTACACCTTC. Translating gives CASRNRQGGSGYTF.

This clonotype appeared many times. The chain links TRBV20-1 to TRBJ2-1; the D gene is possibly TRBD1 (8 bases). The germline gives CDR1 DFQATT, CDR2 SNEGSKA (reference sequence). The length of the CDR3 is 12 residues. Trimming left V 6 bases short and J 7 bases short, with 13 bases between. CDR3 in DNA: TGCAGTGCAACACAGGGGGGGAATGAGCAGTTCTTC. This translates into CSATQGGNEQFF.

A few counts support this clonotype. A far larger clone is one nucleotide away, so this likely arose from a read error. The chain couples TRBV7-8 to TRBJ2-7; D is unclear. In germline, CDR1 is SGHVS, CDR2 FQNEAQ. The CDR3 is 13 residues long. CDR3 sequence reads: CASSLGSSYERYF. Written as DNA, the CDR3 is TGTGCCAGCAGCTTAGGTAGCTCCTACGAGCGGTACTTC.

This chain uses TRBV7-3 with TRBJ2-7, with TRBD2 matching 13 bases. Germline CDR1 reads SGHTA; CDR2 reads FQGTGA. The CDR3 has 16 residues. V lost 6 bases and J lost 1; bases outside the gene matches: 6. CDR3 in DNA: TGTGCCAGCAGACCTCCGGGACTAGCGGGGTCCTACGAGCAGTACTTC. It specifies CASRPPGLAGSYEQYF.

Details on this clonotype: Just one base apart from a much larger clone, this may be a read error. The chain employs TRBV7-2 and TRBJ2-7; 8 bases are a match to TRBD2. Germline values: CDR1 SGHTA, CDR2 FQGNSA. The CDR3 runs to 14 residues. The CDR3 nucleotides read TGTGCCAGCAGCGCCTTTACGTCGGGAGGGCCATCCGCCTTC. As protein: CASSAFTSGGPSAF.

This clonotype occurred many times. CDR3 sequence (DNA): TGTGCCAGCGAGGGGACAGCGGCTAATCAGCCCCAGCATTTT. Protein sequence: CASEGTAANQPQHF. The chain employs TRBV6-1 and TRBJ1-5, with 7 nucleotides matching TRBD1. This CDR3 is 14 amino acids long. CDR1 is MNHNS and CDR2 is SASEGT in the germline V gene. V was clipped by 8 bases and J by 4 bases; unmatched bases: 8.

This clonotype was detected a few times. This rearrangement joins TRBV12-3 or TRBV12-4 to TRBJ2-7, with D uncertain. This CDR3 is built from 15 residues. V lost 4 bases and J lost 4, with 17 bases in between. CDR3 sequence reads: CASSSSAVHRYEQYF. The CDR3 DNA reads as TGTGCCAGCAGTTCCTCGGCGGTCCACCGATACGAGCAGTACTTC.

The rearrangement joins TRBV9 to TRBJ1-1, with D uncertain. Between the trimmed V and J ends, which lost 3 bases and 5 bases, there was a span of 11 bases. The V gene's germline CDR1 is SGDLS and CDR2 YYNGEE. The CDR3 contains 13 residues. The CDR3 is CASSDEGGTEAFF. The CDR3 coding sequence is TGTGCCAGCAGCGATGAGGGAGGTACTGAAGCTTTCTTT.

This clonotype has a count of ten or more. The rearrangement uses TRBV28 and TRBJ2-1; 12 nucleotides line up with TRBD2. This CDR3 contains 15 residues. The trim removed 5 bases at V and 7 bases at J, leaving 6 bases unmatched. The germline gives CDR1 MDHEN, CDR2 SYDVKM. CDR3 protein: CASSLLAGGINEQFF. CDR3 DNA sequence: TGTGCCAGCAGTCTCCTAGCGGGAGGGATTAATGAGCAGTTCTTC.

This clonotype was recorded a few times. The rearrangement links TRBV10-3 to TRBJ2-7; TRBD2 matches at 9 bases. Germline assignment: CDR1 ENHRY and CDR2 SYGVKD. The V and J ends lost 4 bases and 3 bases, in that order; junction bases with no gene match: 7. CDR3 size: 15 residues. This CDR3 is CAISGKTSGLYEQYF. In DNA, the CDR3 is TGTGCCATCAGTGGAAAGACTAGCGGCCTCTACGAGCAGTACTTC.

About this clonotype itself: One end of the junction is discordant with germline, which a read error may explain. The rearrangement uses TRBV6-1 and TRBJ2-7; D gene ambiguous. The CDR3 has 13 amino acids. In germline, CDR1 is MNHNS, CDR2 SASEGT. The CDR3 is CASSDQASYEQCF. The CDR3 nucleotides read TGTGCCAGCAGTGATCAGGCATCCTACGAGCAGTGCTTC.

J is TRBJ2-5 and V is TRBV6-1; TRBD1 matches 8 bases. The germline V gene encodes CDR1 MNHNS and CDR2 SASEGT. The CDR3 consists of 16 residues. V gave up 8 bases and J gave up 1 base; unmatched junction bases: 12. This CDR3 reads CASRLTRQGSQETQYF. The CDR3, as DNA: TGTGCCAGCCGATTGACGAGACAGGGGTCCCAAGAGACCCAGTACTTC.

Ten or more counts support this clonotype. The rearrangement joins TRBV28 to TRBJ2-7; 9 positions match TRBD2. Trimming cost V 5 bases and J 6 bases; bases outside gene matches: 11. Germline V gene sequence: CDR1 MDHEN, CDR2 SYDVKM. The length of the CDR3 is 15 residues. As DNA, the CDR3 is TGTGCCAGCAGTACCCGGGGTAGCGGGAGCGGCGAGCAGTACTTC. It codes for CASSTRGSGSGEQYF.

This clonotype was seen more than once but under ten times. The chain recombines TRBV5-1 with TRBJ2-1; D not resolved. Germline V CDR1 and CDR2: SGHRS, YFSETQ. The CDR3 covers 14 residues. Trimming removed 1 base at V and 9 bases at J, with 14 bases between. The CDR3 loop is CASSLLHFAREQFF. In DNA, the CDR3 is TGCGCCAGCAGCTTGCTTCACTTCGCTCGTGAGCAGTTCTTC.

The chain employs TRBV5-1 and TRBJ2-1; TRBD1 matches at 9 bases. The J segment lost 8 bases and the V segment lost 0 bases, leaving 6 bases of the junction unmatched. Germline assignment: CDR1 SGHRS and CDR2 YFSETQ. The CDR3 totals 15 residues. As DNA, the CDR3 is TGCGCCAGCAGCTTGGTGGGACAGGGAGGCGATGAGCAGTTCTTC. Protein product: CASSLVGQGGDEQFF.

The chain has TRBV6-1 and TRBJ2-2; a possible D gene is TRBD2 (6 bases). CDR3 length: 12 amino acids. The V gene lost 5 bases and the J gene lost 9 bases, with 10 bases spanning the gap. CDR1 is MNHNS, CDR2 SASEGT, per germline. CDR3 nucleotide sequence: TGTGCCAGCAGTCGAGCGGGCCGGGAGCTGTTTTTT. Amino acid sequence: CASSRAGRELFF.

This clonotype was seen a few times. The chain carries TRBV19 and TRBJ1-1; D might be TRBD1 (6 bases). Germline V gene sequence: CDR1 LNHDA, CDR2 SQIVND (reference sequence). The germline V and J ends were trimmed by 9 bases and 1 base, with 15 bases remaining between them. The CDR3 contains 14 residues. The CDR3 nucleotides read TGTGCCAGCTCGTACAGGGACGGGAACACTGAAGCTTTCTTT. Its protein is CASSYRDGNTEAFF.

The rearrangement joins TRBV12-3 or TRBV12-4 to TRBJ1-2; TRBD1 aligns across 10 bases. The V gene end was trimmed by 6 bases and the J gene end by 3 bases; junction bases not matched to a gene: 7. The CDR3 runs to 15 residues. This CDR3 reads CASRETGGTDYGYTF. For the CDR3, the DNA is TGTGCCAGCAGAGAGACAGGGGGCACTGACTATGGCTACACCTTC.

With regard to this clonotype: A much bigger clone sits one base away, suggesting this may be a read error. V gene TRBV12-3 or TRBV12-4 combines with J gene TRBJ1-3; D perhaps matches TRBD1 (6 bases). The CDR3 consists of 15 residues. CDR3 DNA sequence: TGTGTCAGCAGTTTAGGGGGTCTCTCTGGAAACACCATATATTTT. This codes for CVSSLGGLSGNTIYF.